The rows below give T cell receptor beta chains drawn from one sample of a study of cytomegalovirus exposure and HLA in healthy donors. Assay used: immunoSEQ multiplex PCR; TCRdb lists only in-frame clones, some missing. The listing records 100,000 to 150,000 clones. The sequenced sample consisted of PBMCs. These receptors all stem from a man aged 40-50 years in good health and CMV-seronegative. Both conserved end residues are part of each CDR3. Each record gives: J gene, V gene, CDR3 protein.

TRBJ2-7	TRBV7-2	CASSLVRASGSYEQYF
TRBJ2-5	TRBV6-5	CASSYWQGANQETQYF
TRBJ2-7	TRBV5-5	CASSFDLSGEQYF
TRBJ2-7	TRBV18	CASSPTGTYEQYF
TRBJ2-3	TRBV5-5	CASSLGVGLAIHTDTQYF
TRBJ2-7	TRBV7-9	CASSLGRVEQYF
TRBJ1-2	TRBV4-2	CASSQEFNGYTF
TRBJ2-5	TRBV5-1	CASVSGTGLGETQYF
TRBJ2-2	TRBV5-4	CASSSGTGYTGELFF
TRBJ2-7	TRBV7-2	CASSHDPTSGTYEQYF
TRBJ2-1	TRBV6-5	CASSYDRGLRGEQFF
TRBJ1-5	TRBV7-6	CASSVRENQPQHF
TRBJ2-2	TRBV5-1	CASSLGTRAGELFF
TRBJ2-7	TRBV6-1	CASQGTGLYEQYF
TRBJ2-3	TRBV7-3	CASSLGRGTQYF
TRBJ2-1	TRBV5-1	CASSLGQGPHNEQFF
TRBJ1-5	TRBV19	CASAQGTDQPQHF
TRBJ2-7	TRBV18	CASSGDYSYEQYF
TRBJ2-3	TRBV11-3	CASSNGLVLDTQYF
TRBJ2-7	TRBV10-3	CAISEPYIGAVHYEQYF
TRBJ2-5	TRBV30	CAWSVGWRTESSPQETQYF
TRBJ1-1	TRBV7-9	CASSLGAVNTEAFF
TRBJ2-7	TRBV2	CASSQTVIPSYEQYF
TRBJ2-1	TRBV29-1	CSVDAASGSDEGEEFF
TRBJ1-2	TRBV5-1	CASRGPGQGNYGYTF
TRBJ2-3	TRBV2	CASSGLASVYTDTQYF
TRBJ1-2	TRBV5-1	CASSIEQGPQGYGYTF
TRBJ1-1	TRBV27	CASSLVMNTEAFF